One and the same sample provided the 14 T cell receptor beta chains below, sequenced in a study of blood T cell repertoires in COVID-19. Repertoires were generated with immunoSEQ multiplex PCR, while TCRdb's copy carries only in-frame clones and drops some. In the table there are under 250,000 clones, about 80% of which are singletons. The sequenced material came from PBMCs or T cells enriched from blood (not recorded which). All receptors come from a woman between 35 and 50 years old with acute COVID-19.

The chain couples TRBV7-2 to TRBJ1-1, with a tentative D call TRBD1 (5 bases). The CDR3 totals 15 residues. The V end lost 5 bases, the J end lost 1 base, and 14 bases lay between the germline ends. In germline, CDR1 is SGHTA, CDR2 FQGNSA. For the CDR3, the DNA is TGTGCCAGCAGCGTCCGACAGTGGGGGAACACTGAAGCTTTCTTT. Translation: CASSVRQWGNTEAFF. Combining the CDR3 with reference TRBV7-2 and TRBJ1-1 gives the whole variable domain GAGVSQSPSNKVTEKGKDVELRCDPISGHTALYWYRQSLGQGLEFLIYFQGNSAPDKSGLPSDRFSAERTGGSVSTLTIQRTQQEDSAVYLCASSVRQWGNTEAFFGQGTRLTVV.

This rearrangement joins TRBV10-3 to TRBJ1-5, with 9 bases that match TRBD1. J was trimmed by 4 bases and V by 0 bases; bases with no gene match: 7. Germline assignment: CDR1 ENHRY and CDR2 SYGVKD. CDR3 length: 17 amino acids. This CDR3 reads CAISESISGQGNQPQHF. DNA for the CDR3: TGTGCCATCAGTGAGTCGATTTCCGGACAGGGGAATCAGCCCCAGCATTTT.

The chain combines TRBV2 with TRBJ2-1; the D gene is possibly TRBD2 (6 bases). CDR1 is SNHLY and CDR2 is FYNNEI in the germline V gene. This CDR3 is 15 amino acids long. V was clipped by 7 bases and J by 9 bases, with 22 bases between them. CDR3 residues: CASTSSASRVGEQFF. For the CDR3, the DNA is TGTGCCAGCACGTCTAGCGCTTCGAGAGTTGGTGAGCAGTTCTTC. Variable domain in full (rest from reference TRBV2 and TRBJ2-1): EPEVTQTPSHQVTQMGQEVILRCVPISNHLYFYWYRQILGQKVEFLVSFYNNEISEKSEIFDDQFSVERPDGSNFTLKIRSTKLEDSAMYFCASTSSASRVGEQFFGPGTRLTVL.

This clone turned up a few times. The CDR3 region has the DNA TGTGCCAGCAGCCACCGGGGGGAGGGGAGTGCGCAGTATTTT. Translated: CASSHRGEGSAQYF. The V call is TRBV14, the J call TRBJ2-3, with 7 bases fitting TRBD2. Trimming took 3 bases from V and 10 from J; bases not matched to a gene: 10. The CDR3 has 14 residues. Per the germline V gene, CDR1 is SGHDN and CDR2 is FVKESK.

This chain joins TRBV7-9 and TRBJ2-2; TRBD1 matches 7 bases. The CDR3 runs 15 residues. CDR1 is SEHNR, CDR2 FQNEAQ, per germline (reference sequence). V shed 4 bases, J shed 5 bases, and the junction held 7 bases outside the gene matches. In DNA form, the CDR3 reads TGTGCCAGCAGCTCCTCGGGACAGCCGACCGGGGAGCTGTTTTTT. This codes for CASSSSGQPTGELFF.

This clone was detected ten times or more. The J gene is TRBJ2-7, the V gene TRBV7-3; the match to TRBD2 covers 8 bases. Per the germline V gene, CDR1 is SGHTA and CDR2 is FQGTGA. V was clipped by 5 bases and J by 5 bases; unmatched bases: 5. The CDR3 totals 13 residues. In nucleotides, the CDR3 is TGTGCCAGCAGCGACGGACTAGCAGACGAGCAGTACTTC. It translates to CASSDGLADEQYF.

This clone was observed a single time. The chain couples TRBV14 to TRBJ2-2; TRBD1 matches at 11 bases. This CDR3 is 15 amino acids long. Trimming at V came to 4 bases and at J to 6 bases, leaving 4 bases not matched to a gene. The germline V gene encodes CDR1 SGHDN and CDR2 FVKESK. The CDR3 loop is CASSRGTGGAGELFF. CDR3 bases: TGTGCCAGCAGCCGTGGGACAGGGGGAGCCGGGGAGCTGTTTTTT.

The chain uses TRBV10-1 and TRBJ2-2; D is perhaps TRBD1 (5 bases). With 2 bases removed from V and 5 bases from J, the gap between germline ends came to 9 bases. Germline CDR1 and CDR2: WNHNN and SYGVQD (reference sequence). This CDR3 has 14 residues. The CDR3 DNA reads TGCGCCAGCAGTGAGGGGGCGCGTACCGGGGAGCTGTTTTTT. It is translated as CASSEGARTGELFF.

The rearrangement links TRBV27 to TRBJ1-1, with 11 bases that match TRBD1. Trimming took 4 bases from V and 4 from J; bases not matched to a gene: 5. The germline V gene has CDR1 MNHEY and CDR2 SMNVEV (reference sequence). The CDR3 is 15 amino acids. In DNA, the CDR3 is TGTGCCAGCAGTTCCCGGGACAGGGGGTTCACTGAAGCTTTCTTT. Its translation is CASSSRDRGFTEAFF.

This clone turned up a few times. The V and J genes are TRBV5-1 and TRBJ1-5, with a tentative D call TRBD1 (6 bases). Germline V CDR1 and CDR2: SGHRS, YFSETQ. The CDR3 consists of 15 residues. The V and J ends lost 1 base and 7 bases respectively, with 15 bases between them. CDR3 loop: CASSLTGSVGQPQHF. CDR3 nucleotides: TGCGCCAGCAGCTTGACAGGGTCGGTGGGACAGCCCCAGCATTTT.

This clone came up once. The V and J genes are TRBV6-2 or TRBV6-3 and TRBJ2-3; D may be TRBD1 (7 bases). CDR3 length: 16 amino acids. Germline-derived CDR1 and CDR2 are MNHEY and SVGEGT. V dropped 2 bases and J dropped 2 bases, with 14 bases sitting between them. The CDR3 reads CASSYRAGQNTDTQYF. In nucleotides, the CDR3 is TGTGCCAGCAGTTACCGGGCGGGACAGAACACAGATACGCAGTATTTT.

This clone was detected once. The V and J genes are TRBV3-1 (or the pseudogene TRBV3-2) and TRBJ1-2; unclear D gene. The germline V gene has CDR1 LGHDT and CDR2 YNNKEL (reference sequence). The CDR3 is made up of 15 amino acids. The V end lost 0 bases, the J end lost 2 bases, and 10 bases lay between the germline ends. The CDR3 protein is CASSQEWTGNYGYTF. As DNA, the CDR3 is TGTGCCAGCAGCCAAGAGTGGACGGGGAACTATGGCTACACCTTC.

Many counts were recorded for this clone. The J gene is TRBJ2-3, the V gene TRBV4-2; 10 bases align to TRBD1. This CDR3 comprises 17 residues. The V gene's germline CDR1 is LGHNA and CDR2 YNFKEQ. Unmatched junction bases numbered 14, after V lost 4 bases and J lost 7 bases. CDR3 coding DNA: TGTGCCAGCAGCCCTCTTTTGGAGGGACAGGGGTTGTATACGCAGTATTTT. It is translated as CASSPLLEGQGLYTQYF.

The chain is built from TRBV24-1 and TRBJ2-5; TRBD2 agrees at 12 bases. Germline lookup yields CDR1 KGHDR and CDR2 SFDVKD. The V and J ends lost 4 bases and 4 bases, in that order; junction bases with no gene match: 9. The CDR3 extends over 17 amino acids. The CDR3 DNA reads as TGTGCCACCAGTGACAACGATCCGGGACTAGCGGGAGAGACCCAGTACTTC. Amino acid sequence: CATSDNDPGLAGETQYF.